These T cell receptor beta chains were read from a single sample in a study of control samples from healthy donors and cancer patients. Some clones are missing from TCRdb's copy, which holds only in-frame ones; the method was immunoSEQ multiplex PCR. This table has 90,000 to 120,000 clones, roughly four fifths appearing once. Source material: blood. The receptors originated from a man between 18 and 29 years old in good health. Both conserved end residues are part of each CDR3. The D gene is left open where the match is weak. Only some rows state a clone size, as once, few, many or a class for expanded clones.

v_call	j_call	clone_size	d_call	cdr3_aa	cdr3_nt
TRBV24-1	TRBJ1-3	.	.	CATRGAGNTIYF	TGTGCCACCAGGGGGGCCGGAAACACCATATATTTT
TRBV18	TRBJ1-5	.	TRBD1	CASSPDRGRDQPQHF	TGTGCCAGCTCACCAGACAGGGGCAGGGATCAGCCCCAGCATTTT
TRBV24-1	TRBJ2-2	few	.	CATSDPGGQGTGELFF	TGTGCCACCAGTGACCCCGGGGGGCAGGGCACCGGGGAGCTGTTTTTT
TRBV7-8	TRBJ2-1	.	TRBD1	CASSLRGGGQVGNEQFF	TGTGCCAGCAGCCTCAGAGGGGGCGGGCAGGTTGGCAATGAGCAGTTCTTC
TRBV9	TRBJ2-3	.	.	CASSPRGGSTDTQYF	TGTGCCAGCAGCCCCCGAGGGGGGAGCACAGATACGCAGTATTTT
TRBV6-5	TRBJ1-2	.	.	CASTQGARGYTF	TGTGCCAGCACCCAAGGAGCGCGGGGCTACACCTTC
TRBV5-4	TRBJ2-5	.	TRBD1	CASSSYGQGARQETQYF	TGTGCCAGCAGCTCCTATGGACAGGGGGCAAGGCAAGAGACCCAGTACTTC
TRBV14	TRBJ2-1	once	TRBD2	CASSQDRGLAGGPINEQFF	TGTGCCAGCAGCCAAGATAGAGGACTAGCGGGGGGGCCCATCAATGAGCAGTTCTTC
TRBV6-5	TRBJ2-3	.	TRBD2	CASASGGLTDTQYF	TGTGCCAGCGCTAGCGGGGGACTCACAGATACGCAGTATTTT
TRBV4-3	TRBJ1-3	.	TRBD1	CASSQDRGSGNTIYF	TGCGCCAGCAGCCAGGACAGGGGCTCTGGAAACACCATATATTTT
TRBV27	TRBJ1-1	.	TRBD1	CASGTGRDTEAFF	TGTGCCAGCGGGACAGGCAGGGACACTGAAGCTTTCTTT
TRBV19	TRBJ1-2	.	TRBD1	CASTQAGTGLYGYTF	TGTGCCAGTACCCAAGCCGGGACAGGGCTCTATGGCTACACCTTC
TRBV6-5	TRBJ1-1	.	.	CASKGNWEAFF	TGTGCCAGCAAGGGGAACTGGGAAGCTTTCTTT
TRBV6-5	TRBJ2-7	.	.	CASRPPGMYYEQYF	TGTGCCAGCAGACCCCCGGGCATGTACTACGAGCAGTACTTC
TRBV3-1/TRBV3-2	TRBJ2-7	.	.	CASSQIKGISLYEQYF	TGTGCCAGCAGCCAAATAAAGGGAATCTCACTCTACGAGCAGTACTTC
TRBV27	TRBJ2-3	.	TRBD2	CASSQPSPTSGGPIGTDTQYF	TGTGCCAGCAGTCAACCAAGCCCGACTAGCGGGGGGCCAATCGGCACAGATACGCAGTATTTT
TRBV12-3/TRBV12-4	TRBJ1-2	.	.	CASSWTLTYGYTF	TGTGCCAGCAGCTGGACACTCACCTATGGCTACACCTTC
TRBV28	TRBJ1-2	.	.	CASSSPGAGANYGYTF	TGTGCCAGCAGCTCCCCTGGGGCGGGGGCGAACTATGGCTACACCTTC
TRBV6-6	TRBJ2-5	.	.	CASRQGGETQYF	TGTGCCAGCCGACAGGGAGGAGAGACCCAGTACTTC
TRBV12-5	TRBJ1-4	.	.	CASGSLSELFF	TGTGCTAGTGGTTCCCTTTCGGAACTGTTTTTT
TRBV6-2/TRBV6-3	TRBJ2-1	.	.	CASSYSTLVREQFF	TGTGCCAGCAGTTACTCGACGTTAGTTCGGGAGCAGTTCTTC
TRBV28	TRBJ1-2	once	.	CATGQARYGYTF	TGTGCCACCGGGCAGGCGCGGTATGGCTACACCTTC
TRBV9	TRBJ2-3	.	TRBD2	CASSQWGGTTDTQYF	TGTGCCAGCAGTCAGTGGGGGGGTACCACAGATACGCAGTATTTT
TRBV9	TRBJ1-2	.	.	CASSVALEGWGYTF	TGTGCCAGCAGCGTAGCGTTGGAAGGTTGGGGCTACACCTTC
TRBV27	TRBJ1-2	.	TRBD1	CASSTGQGYGYTF	TGTGCCAGCAGTACAGGACAGGGCTATGGCTACACCTTC
TRBV5-4	TRBJ2-5	once	TRBD2	CASSLDIGLAEYF	TGTGCCAGCAGCTTGGATATAGGACTAGCGGAGTACTTC